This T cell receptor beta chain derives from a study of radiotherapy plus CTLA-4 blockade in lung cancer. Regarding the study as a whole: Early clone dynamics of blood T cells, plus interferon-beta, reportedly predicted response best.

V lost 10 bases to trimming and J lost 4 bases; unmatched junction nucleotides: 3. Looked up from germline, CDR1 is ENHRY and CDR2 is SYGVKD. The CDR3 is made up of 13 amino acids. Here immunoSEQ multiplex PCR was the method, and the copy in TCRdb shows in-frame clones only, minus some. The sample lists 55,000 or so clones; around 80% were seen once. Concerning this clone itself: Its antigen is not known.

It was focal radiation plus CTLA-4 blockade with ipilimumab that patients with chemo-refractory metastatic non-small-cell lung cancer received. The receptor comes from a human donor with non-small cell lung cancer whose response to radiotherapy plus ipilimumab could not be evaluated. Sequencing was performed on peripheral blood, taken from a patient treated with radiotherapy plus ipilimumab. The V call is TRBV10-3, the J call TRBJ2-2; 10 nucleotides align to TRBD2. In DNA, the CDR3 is TGTGCCACCGAGCGGGAGGGCACCGGGGAGCTGTTTTTT. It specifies CATEREGTGELFF.